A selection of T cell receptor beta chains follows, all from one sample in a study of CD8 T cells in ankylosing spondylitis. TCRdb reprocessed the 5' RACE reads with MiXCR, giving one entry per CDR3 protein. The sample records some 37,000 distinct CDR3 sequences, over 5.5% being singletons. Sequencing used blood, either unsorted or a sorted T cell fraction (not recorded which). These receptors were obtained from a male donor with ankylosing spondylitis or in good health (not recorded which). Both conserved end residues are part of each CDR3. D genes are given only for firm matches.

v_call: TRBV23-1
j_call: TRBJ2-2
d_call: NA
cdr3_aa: CARGANTGELFF

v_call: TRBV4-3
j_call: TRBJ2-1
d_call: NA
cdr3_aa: CASSQEYTLNEQFF

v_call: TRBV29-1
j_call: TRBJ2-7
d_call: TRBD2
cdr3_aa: CSVLGLAGLYEQYF

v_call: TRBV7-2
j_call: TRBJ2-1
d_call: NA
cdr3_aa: CASSLIFRASYNEQFF

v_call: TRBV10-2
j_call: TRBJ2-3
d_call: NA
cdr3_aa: CASSELGTSSDTQYF

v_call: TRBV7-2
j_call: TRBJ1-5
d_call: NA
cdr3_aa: CASSLYNQPQHF

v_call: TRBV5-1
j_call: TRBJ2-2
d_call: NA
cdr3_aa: CASSLRQSGELFF

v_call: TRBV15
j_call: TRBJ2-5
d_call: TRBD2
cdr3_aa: CATSRGGLAGETQYF

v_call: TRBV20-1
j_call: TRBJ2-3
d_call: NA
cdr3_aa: CSASRLTATKQYF

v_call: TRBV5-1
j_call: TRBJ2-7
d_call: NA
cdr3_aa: CVSSTSYEQYF

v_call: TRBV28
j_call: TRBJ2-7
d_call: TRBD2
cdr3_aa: CASRPGGSYEQYF

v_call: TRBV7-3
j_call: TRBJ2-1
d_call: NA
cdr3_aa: CASSQRQVSYNEQFF

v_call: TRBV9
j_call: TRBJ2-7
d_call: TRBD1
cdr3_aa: CASSAQGADTYEQYF

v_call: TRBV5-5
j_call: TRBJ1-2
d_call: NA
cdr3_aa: CASSLTPAYGYTF

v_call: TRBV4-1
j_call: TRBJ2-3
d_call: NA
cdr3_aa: CASSQDRRADTQYF

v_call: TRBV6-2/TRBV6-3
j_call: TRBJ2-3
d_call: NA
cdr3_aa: CASTGWSTDTQYF

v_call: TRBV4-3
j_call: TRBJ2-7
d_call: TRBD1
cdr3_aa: CASSQGQGFGAYEQYF

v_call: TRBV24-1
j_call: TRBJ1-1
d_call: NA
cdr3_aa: CATSDLGNTEAFF

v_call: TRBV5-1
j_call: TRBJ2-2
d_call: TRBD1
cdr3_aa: CASSWERDSNGGELFF

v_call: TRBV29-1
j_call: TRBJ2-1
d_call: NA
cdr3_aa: CSVDGEYNEQFF

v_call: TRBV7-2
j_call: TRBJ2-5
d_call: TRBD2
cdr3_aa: CASSSGGAGGETQYF

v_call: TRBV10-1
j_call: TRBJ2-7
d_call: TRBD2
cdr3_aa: CASSGGLAWEQYF

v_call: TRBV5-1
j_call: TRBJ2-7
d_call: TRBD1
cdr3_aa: CASSRDREVPYEQYF

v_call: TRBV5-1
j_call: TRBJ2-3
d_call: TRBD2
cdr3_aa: CASSLQPGLAGDTQYF

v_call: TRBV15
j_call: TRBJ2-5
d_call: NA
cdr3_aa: CATSRDGRLETQYF

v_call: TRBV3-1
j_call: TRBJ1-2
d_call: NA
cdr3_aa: CASSLPGQVDGYTF

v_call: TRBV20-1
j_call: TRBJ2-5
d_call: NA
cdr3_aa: CSGGLIKETQYF

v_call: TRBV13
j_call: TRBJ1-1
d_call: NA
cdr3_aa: CASSLGRPGTEAFF